This T cell receptor beta chain was recorded in a study of blood T cell repertoires in COVID-19 (dated by TCRdb to 2020 to 2022). Describing the broader study: Collaborator samples came from the United States, Italy and Spain and covered acute and convalescent phases of COVID-19. The material from the prospective study consisted of cDNA or gDNA derived from T cells, B-cell-depleted T cells, or PBMCs. Subjects who had been exposed to COVID-19, were actively infected with it, or had recovered from it provided the deeply sampled blood TCRbeta repertoires that made up the dataset. The repertoires were released in a freely available public database intended as a resource for research on the immune response to SARS-CoV-2. Samples were obtained from the ongoing ImmuneRACE study (first 160 participants) and from 950 to 1,500 subjects provided by 6 global collaborators. A de-identified subject ID, COVID-19 status, age in years and sex were almost always included in the sample metadata. Where available, HLA class I and class II types were obtained from metadata supplied by the sample provider rather than from assay-based typing. What the work shows at the level of the full study, not this receptor alone: Clinical and demographic metadata were provided uncurated, with the amount varying by source and participant.

TCRbeta CDR3 regions were amplified from genomic DNA by means of the immunoSEQ Assay, a bias-controlled multiplex PCR. The study's processing was this. Within the assay, amplification of reference gene primers was used to estimate how many nucleated cells each sample contained. To quantify the absolute abundance of each unique TCRbeta CDR3 rearrangement, sequence reads were collapsed and filtered. Productive Simpson clonality was computed per sample as the square root of Simpson's diversity index over productive rearrangements. Held by TCRdb, this immuneACCESS table contains in-frame sequences only and omits some clones. Under half of the omission traces to an unresolved V gene where checked; the cause of the rest is unknown. V, J and clone size are those of that table, while D and trimming were read from the DNA. The sample table holds over 300,000 clones, of which roughly 87% were seen once. The top ten hold 4.5% to 7% of the sample.

Participants in the prospective study were aged roughly 18 to 89 years, lived in under 30 United States geographic areas, and enrolled through a virtual design. In the prospective study, participants were assigned to cohorts based on the clinical history participants reported in a screening survey and a study questionnaire. For ImmuneRACE Cohort 3, a participant was defined as recovered based on two consecutive negative NP/OP PCR tests, clearance by a healthcare professional, or resolution of symptoms. Mobile phlebotomists in the prospective study collected whole blood, serum and a nasopharyngeal or oropharyngeal swab from every participant. Additional blood draws and questionnaires over an approximately two-month period could optionally be provided by prospective study participants. Before DNA extraction, prospective study blood samples were shipped either frozen or at room temperature. CDR1 and CDR2, looked up from the germline V gene (reference sequence), are LGHDT and YNNKEL. After removal of 2 bases from V and 0 bases from J, the junction retains 6 bases not matched to a gene. From the cysteine up to the phenylalanine, the CDR3 has a length of 18 residues. The sequence is cut down to CDR3 DNA, 54 bases in frame from base 1.

In the case of this clone: Its antigen is not yet known. One base away there is no much larger clone; base qualities are not given.

The clonotype was recovered from a woman aged 25 to 45 who had recovered from COVID-19. This sequence uses TRBV3-1 (or the pseudogene TRBV3-2) and TRBJ2-4, and 11 bases in between align with TRBD2. Sample: PBMCs or T cells enriched from blood (not recorded which). The CDR3 protein sequence reads: CASSQLSGGGLAKNIQYF. The sequenced DNA: TGTGCCAGCAGCCAACTTAGCGGGGGGGGATTAGCCAAAAACATTCAGTACTTC.